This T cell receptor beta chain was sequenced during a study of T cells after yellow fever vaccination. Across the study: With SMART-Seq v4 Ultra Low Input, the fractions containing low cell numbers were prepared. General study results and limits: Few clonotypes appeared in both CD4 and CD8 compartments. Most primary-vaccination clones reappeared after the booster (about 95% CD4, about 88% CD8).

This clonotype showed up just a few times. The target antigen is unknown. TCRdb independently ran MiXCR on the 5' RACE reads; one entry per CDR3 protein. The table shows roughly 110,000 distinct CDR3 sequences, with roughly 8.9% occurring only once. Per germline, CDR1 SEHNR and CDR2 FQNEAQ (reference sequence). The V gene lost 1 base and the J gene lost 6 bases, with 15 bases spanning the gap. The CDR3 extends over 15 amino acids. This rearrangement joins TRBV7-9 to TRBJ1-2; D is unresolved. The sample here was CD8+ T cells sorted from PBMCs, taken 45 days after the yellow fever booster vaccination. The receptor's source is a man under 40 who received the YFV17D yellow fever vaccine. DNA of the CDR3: TGTGCCAGCAGCTTAGAAGGACCGGCTAGGGATGGCTACACCTTC. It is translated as CASSLEGPARDGYTF.